This paragraph reports one T cell receptor (beta chain). The sample belongs to a study of T cells in Graves' hyperthyroidism and ophthalmopathy. The source material, RNA transcripts, was used to amplify TCR beta CDR3 regions. With the HTBI primer set, the TCR CDR3 went through a first round of RT-PCR. Via MiXCR, TCRdb re-called the multiplex PCR reads, giving one row per CDR3 protein. Of under 40,000 distinct CDR3 sequences listed, 52% are singletons. Sample: blood. The TCR was taken from a middle-aged man with Graves' ophthalmopathy.

CDR3 nucleotides: TGTGCCAGCAGCCCCCGAGGGGGAGCGGGGGACAATGAGCAGTTCTTC. This translates into CASSPRGGAGDNEQFF. The chain carries TRBV3-1 and TRBJ2-1; 8 bases map to TRBD2. V shed 4 bases and J 5 bases; nucleotides not matched to a gene: 10. Germline CDR1 is LGHDT and CDR2 is YNNKEL (reference sequence). The CDR3 has 16 residues.